The following is a TCR beta chain sequence with its context. Germline V CDR1 and CDR2: GTSNPN, SVGIG (reference sequence). This CDR3 has 13 residues. V shed 2 bases and J shed 4 bases, with 9 bases lying between them. TCRdb keeps only in-frame clones here, not all; method: immunoSEQ multiplex PCR. The repertoire holds over 200,000 clones, 80% to 90% seen once, with more than 8% in the top ten. This sample is part of a study of blood T cell repertoires in COVID-19. The sequence was obtained from a woman between 45 and 60 years old with acute or convalescent COVID-19. The chain is built from TRBV30 and TRBJ1-5, with D possibly matching TRBD1 (5 bases). Source material: peripheral blood. DNA for the CDR3: TGTGCCTGGAGTAATGGGGGGAATCAGCCCCAGCATTTT. Protein product: CAWSNGGNQPQHF.